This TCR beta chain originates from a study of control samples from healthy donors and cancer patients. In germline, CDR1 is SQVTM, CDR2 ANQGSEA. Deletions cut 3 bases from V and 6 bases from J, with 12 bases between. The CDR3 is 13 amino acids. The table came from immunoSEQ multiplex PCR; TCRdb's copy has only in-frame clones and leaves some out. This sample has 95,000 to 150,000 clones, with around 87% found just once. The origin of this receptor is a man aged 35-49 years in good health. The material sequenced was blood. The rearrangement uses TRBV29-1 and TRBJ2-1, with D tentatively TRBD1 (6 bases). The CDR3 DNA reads TGCAGCGTTGAGACCTGGGACACCAATGAGCAGTTCTTC. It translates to CSVETWDTNEQFF.